Each of the 8 T cell receptor beta chains below was sequenced from the same sample in a study of T cells in Graves' hyperthyroidism and ophthalmopathy. Regions amplified from RNA transcripts were the TCR beta CDR3 regions. The HTBI primer set served for first-round RT-PCR of the TCR CDR3. TCRdb reprocessed the multiplex PCR reads via MiXCR and lists one record per CDR3 protein. The data contain some 770,000 distinct CDR3 sequences, roughly 15% of them singletons. Sequenced material: blood. The receptors come from a young man with Graves' hyperthyroidism.

The J gene is TRBJ2-7, the V gene TRBV2; D is undetermined. V shed 8 bases and J shed 2 bases, with 19 bases lying between them. The CDR3 length is 15 residues. CDR1 is SNHLY, CDR2 FYNNEI, per germline. The CDR3 loop reads CASSSPASDPYEQYF. In DNA, the CDR3 is TGTGCCAGCTCCAGTCCGGCCTCGGATCCCTACGAGCAGTACTTC.

This chain links TRBV27 with TRBJ2-1, with D possibly matching TRBD1 (6 bases). Deletions cut 7 bases from V and 0 bases from J, with 16 bases between. Germline loops: CDR1 MNHEY, CDR2 SMNVEV (reference sequence). The CDR3 loop spans 16 amino acids. The CDR3 reads CASTQDSRSSYNEQFF. The CDR3 DNA reads as TGTGCCAGCACCCAGGACAGTAGGAGCTCCTACAATGAGCAGTTCTTC.

This clonotype was seen at least ten times. The chain has TRBV29-1 and TRBJ2-7; D is possibly TRBD1 (6 bases). The germline CDR1 and CDR2 sequences are SQVTM and ANQGSEA. This CDR3 spans 15 amino acids. Trimming took off 4 bases at V and 0 bases at J, with 16 bases between the two ends. As DNA, the CDR3 is TGCAGCGTTGTGGTGGCGGCAGGGGCCTCCTACGAGCAGTACTTC. Translating it yields CSVVVAAGASYEQYF.

The V gene is TRBV25-1, the J gene TRBJ2-3, with D perhaps matching TRBD1 or TRBD2 (5 bases each). Trimming pared 3 bases from V and 0 bases from J, leaving 10 bases between. CDR3 length equals 15 residues. Germline V gene data show CDR1 as MGHDK and CDR2 as SYGVNS. CDR3 DNA sequence: TGTGCCAGCAGTGATCTCGGGGCCAGCACAGATACGCAGTATTTT. It specifies CASSDLGASTDTQYF.

This clonotype was detected ten times or more. The chain carries TRBV12-5 and TRBJ2-1; TRBD2 matches at 10 bases. This CDR3 is 16 amino acids long. V was pared by 4 bases and J by 0 bases, with 3 bases of the junction left unmatched. CDR1 is LGHNT and CDR2 is FRNRAP in the germline V gene. The CDR3 bases are TGTGCTAGTGGTTCACCTAGCGGGAGCTCCTACAATGAGCAGTTCTTC. Residues: CASGSPSGSSYNEQFF. Using reference TRBV12-5 and TRBJ2-1 for the parts outside the CDR3, the full variable domain is DARVTQTPRHKVTEMGQEVTMRCQPILGHNTVFWYRQTMMQGLELLAYFRNRAPLDDSGMPKDRFSAEMPDATLATLKIQPSEPRDSAVYFCASGSPSGSSYNEQFFGPGTRLTVL.

In its sample, this clonotype was seen a few times. V usage is TRBV7-9 and J usage is TRBJ2-3; 7 bases match TRBD2. J was trimmed by 0 bases and V by 8 bases; bases with no gene match: 14. The CDR3 loop spans 17 amino acids. Germline CDR1 reads SEHNR; CDR2 reads FQNEAQ (reference sequence). The CDR3 DNA sequence: TGTGCCAGCGACCCCCGGGCTAGCGGCTCTAGCACAGATACGCAGTATTTT. Translation: CASDPRASGSSTDTQYF. The entire variable domain, with the rest obtained from reference TRBV7-9 and TRBJ2-3, is as follows: DTGVSQNPRHKITKRGQNVTFRCDPISEHNRLYWYRQTLGQGPEFLTYFQNEAQLEKSRLLSDRFSAERPKGSFSTLEIQRTEQGDSAMYLCASDPRASGSSTDTQYFGPGTRLTVL.

The chain links TRBV20-1 to TRBJ1-1; unclear D gene. Trimming removed 5 bases at V and 0 bases at J, with 10 bases between. The V gene's germline CDR1 is DFQATT and CDR2 SNEGSKA (reference sequence). The CDR3 totals 13 residues. The CDR3 spells CSALTGLNTEAFF. For the CDR3, the DNA is TGCAGTGCTCTCACCGGGCTGAACACTGAAGCTTTCTTT.

The chain recombines TRBV11-1 with TRBJ2-1; either TRBD1 or TRBD2 may supply D (5 bases each). This CDR3 comprises 16 residues. The germline V gene has CDR1 SGHAT and CDR2 FQDESV (reference sequence). With 5 bases removed from V and 7 bases from J, the gap between germline ends came to 21 bases. CDR3 DNA sequence: TGTGCCAGCAGCCCGCCCAGGGAGCCCCTTTGGAATGAGCAGTTCTTC. Translating gives CASSPPREPLWNEQFF.